A single sample gave rise to the 10 T cell receptor beta chains below, sequenced in a study of radiotherapy plus CTLA-4 blockade in lung cancer. Assay: immunoSEQ multiplex PCR; the TCRdb copy retains only in-frame clones and omits some. The sample holds roughly 130,000 clones, 85% to 90% seen once. The sample here was peripheral blood, taken from a patient treated with radiotherapy plus ipilimumab. The source of these receptors is a human donor with non-small cell lung cancer that progressed on radiotherapy plus ipilimumab.

This clone was observed once. The chain links TRBV10-1 to TRBJ1-1; D is possibly TRBD1 (5 bases). The CDR3 length is 12 residues. Per the germline V gene, CDR1 is WNHNN and CDR2 is SYGVQD (reference sequence). Trimming cost V 3 bases and J 10 bases, with 12 bases left between them. CDR3 nucleotides: TGCGCCAGCAGTGAAGGTAGGGGCGCAGCTTTCTTT. Encoded protein: CASSEGRGAAFF.

The chain combines TRBV27 with TRBJ2-1; 10 nucleotides match TRBD2. Germline V gene sequence: CDR1 MNHEY, CDR2 SMNVEV (reference sequence). The CDR3 loop spans 12 amino acids. Trimming cost V 4 bases and J 14 bases; bases outside gene matches: 5. For the CDR3, the DNA is TGTGCCAGCAGTTCCACCGGGACTAGCGAGTTCTTC. It translates to CASSSTGTSEFF.

This chain connects TRBV11-2 to TRBJ2-7, with D possibly TRBD1 on 5 matching bases. Trimming removed 4 bases at V and 0 bases at J, with 16 bases between. Germline CDR1 reads SGHAT; CDR2 reads FQNNGV. CDR3 size: 16 residues. In DNA, the CDR3 is TGTGCCAGCAGCTCAGACCCTCGTGACAGCTCCTACGAGCAGTACTTC. It translates to CASSSDPRDSSYEQYF.

This chain connects TRBV5-1 to TRBJ2-2, with TRBD2 identical over 14 bases. The CDR3 runs to 17 residues. V lost 4 bases, J lost 5 bases, and 7 bases stayed unmatched. From germline, CDR1 is SGHRS and CDR2 YFSETQ. CDR3 bases: TGCGCCAGCAGCCCGGGTGGGACTAGCGGGAGTACCGGGGAGCTGTTTTTT. It codes for CASSPGGTSGSTGELFF.

This chain joins TRBV19 and TRBJ2-7, with unresolved D. This CDR3 has 12 residues. CDR1 is LNHDA, CDR2 SQIVND, per germline (reference sequence). V dropped 0 bases and J dropped 3 bases, with 3 bases sitting between them. The CDR3 nucleotides are TGTGCCAGTAGTATAGAAGGCTACGAGCAGTACTTC. Its protein product is CASSIEGYEQYF.

The CDR3 reads CASSLALSSSGYTF. The DNA for the CDR3 is TGCGCCAGCAGCTTGGCTCTCAGTTCTTCTGGCTACACCTTC. The gene calls are TRBV5-1 and TRBJ1-2; D remains ambiguous. The germline V and J ends were trimmed by 0 bases and 7 bases, with 13 bases remaining between them. This CDR3 contains 14 residues. Germline loops: CDR1 SGHRS, CDR2 YFSETQ.

The chain joins TRBV5-1 to TRBJ1-1; D gene ambiguous. The V and J ends lost 7 bases and 0 bases respectively, with 13 bases between them. Germline CDR1 and CDR2: SGHRS and YFSETQ. The CDR3 is 14 residues long. In nucleotides, the CDR3 is TGCGCCAGCCGATTCAGGCAGTTGAACACTGAAGCTTTCTTT. As protein: CASRFRQLNTEAFF.

The gene calls are TRBV18 and TRBJ2-1, with 8 bases identical to TRBD1. The germline V gene encodes CDR1 KGHSH and CDR2 LQKENI. CDR3 length: 15 amino acids. The J segment lost 7 bases and the V segment lost 3 bases, leaving 8 bases of the junction unmatched. The CDR3 sequence: CASSPPGQAKNEQFF. CDR3 DNA sequence: TGTGCCAGCTCACCGCCGGGACAGGCGAAGAATGAGCAGTTCTTC.

The chain carries TRBV9 and TRBJ2-1; 12 bases line up with TRBD2. This CDR3 is 17 amino acids long. Per germline, CDR1 SGDLS and CDR2 YYNGEE. Germline trimming cut 4 bases from V and 5 bases from J; bases unmatched to any gene: 10. In DNA, the CDR3 is TGTGCCAGCAGCATACTAGGACTAGCGGGATGGGACAATGAGCAGTTCTTC. Translation gives CASSILGLAGWDNEQFF.

The chain carries TRBV6-5 and TRBJ2-1; the match to TRBD1 covers 9 bases. CDR1 is MNHEY and CDR2 is SVGAGI in the germline V gene. V dropped 4 bases and J dropped 0; count of bases not matched to a gene: 4. This CDR3 contains 16 residues. CDR3 protein: CASSSTGQGSYNEQFF. The CDR3 coding sequence is TGTGCCAGCAGTTCAACGGGACAGGGCTCCTACAATGAGCAGTTCTTC.